Following are 11 T cell receptor beta chains from one sample sequenced in a study of T cell repertoires in cytomegalovirus infection. In TCRdb, the reads were re-called with MiXCR into one record per CDR3 protein. The profile shows 45,000 to 60,000 distinct CDR3 sequences, around 20% of them singletons. Their cognate antigens are unknown. The sample consisted of CD8+ T cells from cultured PBMCs, taken from culture after CMV antigen stimulation. The receptors shown here come from a human donor in good health (CMV status not recorded). Some clones in this sample may be carry-over from other donors' samples.

Here the CDR3 DNA reads TGTGCCAGCAGCTGGGGACAGGGGGGGCCTGAAGCTTTCTTT. Translating it yields CASSWGQGGPEAFF. The chain links TRBV6-2 or TRBV6-3 to TRBJ1-1; 11 bases agree with TRBD1. The CDR3 contains 14 residues. The germline gives CDR1 MNHEY, CDR2 SVGEGT. The V segment lost 6 bases and the J segment 6 bases; nucleotides outside the gene matches: 6.

This clonotype rates as medium-sized. The chain recombines TRBV7-8 with TRBJ2-3; D uncertain. Trimming removed 5 bases from V and 2 bases from J, with 14 bases in between. Germline V lookup: CDR1 SGHVS, CDR2 FQNEAQ. This CDR3 contains 15 residues. The CDR3: CASSHPIGPTDTQYF. Written as DNA, the CDR3 is TGTGCCAGCAGCCATCCGATTGGGCCCACAGATACGCAGTATTTT.

This rearrangement joins TRBV11-2 to TRBJ2-7; 12 positions agree with TRBD2. The V and J ends lost 5 bases and 0 bases, in that order; junction bases with no gene match: 11. The CDR3 consists of 18 residues. Germline V CDR1 and CDR2: SGHAT, FQNNGV. CDR3 loop: CASSRAGTSGYNSYEQYF. DNA of the CDR3: TGTGCCAGCAGCCGGGCCGGGACTAGCGGGTACAACTCCTACGAGCAGTACTTC.

This clonotype was observed at least ten times. The chain has TRBV4-3 and TRBJ2-2, with D unclear. The CDR3 is 15 amino acids. CDR1 and CDR2 (germline): LGHNA, YSLEER. Trimming removed 4 bases from V and 1 base from J, with 10 bases in between. This chain's CDR3 is CASSPGYGNTGELFF. The CDR3 nucleotides read TGCGCCAGCAGCCCCGGGTATGGGAACACCGGGGAGCTGTTTTTT.

The J gene is TRBJ1-2, the V gene TRBV12-5; a weak D match, TRBD1 (5 bases). The V gene lost 3 bases and the J gene lost 7 bases, with 9 bases spanning the gap. Germline V gene sequence: CDR1 LGHNT, CDR2 FRNRAP. The CDR3 sequence is 12 residues long. Here the CDR3 reads CASGLERGGYTF. The DNA for the CDR3 is TGTGCTAGTGGTTTAGAAAGGGGTGGCTACACCTTC.

This chain connects TRBV7-9 to TRBJ1-2; D gene uncertain. Trimming took off 1 base at V and 7 bases at J, with 10 bases between the two ends. The length of the CDR3 is 13 residues. Germline V gene data show CDR1 as SEHNR and CDR2 as FQNEAQ (reference sequence). In nucleotides, the CDR3 is TGTGCCAGCAGCTTAGGGTCTGCTCGTGGCTACACCTTC. Translating it yields CASSLGSARGYTF.

Details on this clonotype: No DNA is shown, since the ends of the CDR3 on it are uncertain; the CDR3 is the one TCRdb lists. The rearrangement uses TRBV6-6 and TRBJ1-2; the table's TRBD1 call for D was not verified on the DNA. The CDR3 contains 15 residues when both ends are counted. Germline CDR1 is MNHNY and CDR2 is SVGAGI (reference sequence). The CDR3 is CASSSSGQGFDGYTF.

This clonotype was counted once. This could be a read error, since a much larger clone is one nucleotide away. The CDR3 does not close with the conserved phenylalanine or tryptophan, likely indicating a read error. The chain uses TRBV7-2 and TRBJ2-1, with D maybe TRBD1 (6 bases). V was cut by 5 bases and J by 11 bases, with 13 bases left in between. CDR3 size: 12 residues. Germline V lookup: CDR1 SGHTA, CDR2 FQGNSA. CDR3 residues: CASSPGVIQQFL. The CDR3 DNA is TGTGCCAGCAGCCCAGGGGTTATTCAGCAGTTCTTA.

This clonotype was found a few times. The V gene is TRBV7-9, the J gene TRBJ2-4; 10 bases are a match to TRBD1. V trimming: 5 bases; J trimming: 8 bases; junction bases outside the gene matches: 3. The CDR3 sequence is 13 residues long. From germline, CDR1 is SEHNR and CDR2 FQNEAQ (reference sequence). The CDR3 is CASSRDRGHIQYF. In DNA, the CDR3 is TGTGCCAGCAGCCGGGACAGGGGTCACATTCAGTACTTC.

This chain joins TRBV15 and TRBJ2-7; a weak D match, TRBD2 (5 bases). The CDR3 runs to 15 residues. CDR1 and CDR2 (germline): LNHNV, YYDKDF (reference sequence). V dropped 3 bases and J dropped 1 base, with 13 bases sitting between them. The CDR3 region is CATSSYPTGSYEQYF. CDR3 sequence (DNA): TGTGCCACCAGCAGTTACCCGACGGGATCCTACGAGCAGTACTTC. The full variable domain, rest sourced from reference TRBV15 and TRBJ2-7, is DAMVIQNPRYQVTQFGKPVTLSCSQTLNHNVMYWYQQKSSQAPKLLFHYYDKDFNNEADTPDNFQSRRPNTSFCFLDIRSPGLGDTAMYLCATSSYPTGSYEQYFGPGTRLTVT.

This clonotype was seen a handful of times. V and J are TRBV20-1 and TRBJ1-1, with a tentative D call TRBD1 (5 bases). Germline assignment: CDR1 DFQATT and CDR2 SNEGSKA (reference sequence). Trimming took off 6 bases at V and 7 bases at J, with 15 bases between the two ends. There are 12 residues in the CDR3. CDR3 sequence (DNA): TGCAGTGCGGGGTGGGGGGGGAATGAAGCTTTCTTT. It yields the protein CSAGWGGNEAFF.